These T cell receptor beta chains were read from a single sample in a study of CD8 T cells in Susac syndrome. MiXCR, applied by TCRdb to the immunoSEQ multiplex PCR reads, yields one record per CDR3 protein. The table has around 300,000 distinct CDR3 sequences, roughly 85% seen once. Sequences were obtained from CD8+ T cells from PBMCs. The receptors stem from a human donor with multiple sclerosis. Each CDR3 is given with its conserved first and last residue. The D gene is left open where the match is weak.

NA,TRBV2,13,TRBJ1-2,TGTGCCAGCCCCCAGGGAGGATTAGATGGCTACACCTTC,CASPQGGLDGYTF
NA,TRBV6-1,16,TRBJ2-5,TGTGCCAGCAGGCCGACCACCTCCAATGGCAGTACCTCCCAGTACTTC,CASRPTTSNGSTSQYF
NA,TRBV28,15,TRBJ1-5,TGTGCCAGCAGTTTATGGGCCCGGGGCAAGGAGCCCCAGCATTTT,CASSLWARGKEPQHF
TRBD1,TRBV4-3,15,TRBJ1-4,TGCGCCAGCAGCCAAGATGGACAGGGCCCTGAAAAACTGTTTTTT,CASSQDGQGPEKLFF
TRBD1,TRBV12-5,14,TRBJ1-1,TGTGCTAGTGGTCCTACCCCCAGGGGGACTGAAGCTTTCTTT,CASGPTPRGTEAFF
NA,TRBV29-1,11,TRBJ1-4,TGCAGCGTTGTAAGGGAGGAAAAACTGTTTTTT,CSVVREEKLFF
TRBD2,TRBV7-2,15,TRBJ2-7,TGTGCCAGCAGCAAAGGACTAGCGGGAACCTACGAGCAGTACTTC,CASSKGLAGTYEQYF
NA,TRBV20-1,11,TRBJ2-1,TGCAGTGCCCAACTAGCCAATGAGCAGTTCTTC,CSAQLANEQFF
NA,TRBV28,14,TRBJ2-7,TGTGCCAGCAGTTTAGACGAAGGAAGGTACGAGCAGTACTTC,CASSLDEGRYEQYF
TRBD2,TRBV5-4,16,TRBJ2-2,TGTGCCAGCAGCTACAGCGGGAGGGCCGAAGGCGGGGAGCTGTTTTTT,CASSYSGRAEGGELFF
NA,TRBV11-2,13,TRBJ2-3,TGTGCCAGCACCCCACCCCCGGCAGATACGCAGTATTTT,CASTPPPADTQYF
NA,TRBV20-1,14,TRBJ2-7,TGCAGTGCTAGGATTCAGGGGAGCTCCTACGAGCAGTACTTC,CSARIQGSSYEQYF
NA,TRBV18,15,TRBJ1-2,TGTGCCAGCTCACCAACAGCTTCAGGGTCGGATGGCTACACCTTC,CASSPTASGSDGYTF